The 9 T cell receptor beta chains presented below share a single source sample, sequenced in a study of cytomegalovirus exposure and HLA in healthy donors. PCR employed 60 Vbeta and 13 Jbeta primers. Profiled with immunoSEQ multiplex PCR; TCRdb holds only in-frame clones, not every one. The repertoire table contains under 70,000 clones. Sequenced material: PBMCs. Receptor source: a woman younger than 35 in good health and CMV-seronegative.

In DNA form, the CDR3 reads TGTGCCAGCAGCTGGAGGGAAATGCGGACCTCCTACGAGCAGTACTTC. Its translation: CASSWREMRTSYEQYF. This sequence joins TRBV5-6 and TRBJ2-7; D may be TRBD2 (6 bases). CDR1 is SGHDT and CDR2 is YYEEEE in the germline V gene. Deletions cut 3 bases from V and 0 bases from J, with 16 bases between. The CDR3 covers 16 residues.

This chain links TRBV29-1 with TRBJ1-4; D unclear. Germline CDR1 SQVTM, CDR2 ANQGSEA. Trimming cost V 5 bases and J 7 bases, with 11 bases left between them. The length of the CDR3 is 12 residues. The CDR3 protein is CSVRGFGEKLFF. DNA for the CDR3: TGCAGCGTTCGGGGTTTTGGTGAAAAACTGTTTTTT.

The chain couples TRBV5-1 to TRBJ1-3; 7 bases fit TRBD1. The V segment lost 0 bases and the J segment 4 bases; nucleotides outside the gene matches: 7. CDR3 length: 16 amino acids. Looked up from germline, CDR1 is SGHRS and CDR2 is YFSETQ. In DNA form, the CDR3 reads TGCGCCAGCAGCTTGGTTACAGGGGCGGACGGAAACACCATATATTTT. This sequence encodes CASSLVTGADGNTIYF.

The rearrangement joins TRBV15 to TRBJ1-1; no clear D. The ends were cut back, 5 bases at V and 1 base at J, with 8 bases in the middle. The V gene's germline CDR1 is LNHNV and CDR2 YYDKDF (reference sequence). The CDR3 loop spans 13 amino acids. CDR3 sequence: CATSLTGNTEAFF. The CDR3 bases are TGTGCCACCAGCTTGACGGGGAACACTGAAGCTTTCTTT.

The V and J genes are TRBV6-1 and TRBJ1-2, with D unresolved. Per the germline V gene, CDR1 is MNHNS and CDR2 is SASEGT. The CDR3 extends over 13 amino acids. The V end was cut by 11 bases, the J end by 8 bases, with 21 bases between. CDR3 nucleotides: TGTGCCGGGTCCACACTAGGCGAAGGGGGCTACACCTTC. This gives the protein CAGSTLGEGGYTF.

The rearrangement links TRBV6-4 to TRBJ2-3, with TRBD1 as a possible D gene (5 bases). The length of the CDR3 is 17 residues. In germline, CDR1 is MRHNA, CDR2 SNTAGT. V was shortened by 4 bases and J by 2 bases, with 19 bases between the two germline ends. The CDR3 protein is CASSGDSLGPFTDTQYF. The CDR3 DNA reads as TGTGCCAGCAGTGGAGATTCTTTGGGGCCATTCACAGATACGCAGTATTTT.

The CDR3 region is CSATGGDRWISTEAFF. CDR3 bases: TGCAGCGCCACTGGGGGGGACAGGTGGATAAGCACTGAAGCTTTCTTT. V is TRBV29-1 and J is TRBJ1-1, with TRBD1 matching 8 bases. Germline CDR1 SQVTM, CDR2 ANQGSEA. The CDR3 runs to 16 residues. Trimming cost V 7 bases and J 4 bases; bases outside gene matches: 17.

This sequence joins TRBV2 and TRBJ1-1, with D possibly TRBD1 on 5 matching bases. The CDR3 is made up of 14 amino acids. Germline V lookup: CDR1 SNHLY, CDR2 FYNNEI. The germline V and J ends were trimmed by 7 bases and 6 bases, with 18 bases remaining between them. The DNA for the CDR3 is TGTGCCAGCATCTTACGACAGATTTTCCCTGAAGCTTTCTTT. It encodes CASILRQIFPEAFF.

The J gene is TRBJ2-7, the V gene TRBV18; 7 bases fit TRBD1. The germline CDR1 and CDR2 sequences are KGHSH and LQKENI. V gave up 2 bases and J gave up 0 bases; unmatched junction bases: 1. The CDR3 contains 14 residues. CDR3 in amino acids: CASSPGTDSYEQYF. The CDR3 DNA reads TGTGCCAGCTCACCAGGGACAGACTCCTACGAGCAGTACTTC.